The table lists the clone carrying this TCR beta chain with a count of one. No antigen is known for it. The data were taken from a study of T cell responses to AZD1222 COVID-19 vaccine. Whole-study results and caveats: Dominant at 160-218 and 743-854, vaccine-associated CD4 TCRs also spanned spike.

Trimming cost V 5 bases and J 0 bases, with 10 bases left between them. CDR3 length equals 13 residues. The germline V gene has CDR1 GTSNPN and CDR2 SVGIG (reference sequence). Sequenced by immunoSEQ multiplex PCR; TCRdb stores in-frame clones only, minus some. This sample has 80,000 or so clones, with about 85% found just once. The specimen was peripheral blood, collected on day 0 of AZD1222 vaccination. This receptor was obtained from an adult in good health. The chain uses TRBV30 and TRBJ1-2; D unclear. CDR3 DNA sequence: TGTGCCTGGGGCCTCGGGACTAACTATGGCTACACCTTC. Protein product: CAWGLGTNYGYTF.